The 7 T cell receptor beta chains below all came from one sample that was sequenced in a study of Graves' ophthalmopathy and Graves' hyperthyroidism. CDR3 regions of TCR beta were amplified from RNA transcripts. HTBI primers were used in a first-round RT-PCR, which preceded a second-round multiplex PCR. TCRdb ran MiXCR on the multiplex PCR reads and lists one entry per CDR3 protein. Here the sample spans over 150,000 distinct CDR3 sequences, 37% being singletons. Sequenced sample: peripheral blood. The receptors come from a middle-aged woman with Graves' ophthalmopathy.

The CDR3 bases are TGTGCCAGCAGCGAAACAGGGTCTTCTGGAAACACCATATATTTT. It codes for CASSETGSSGNTIYF. The rearrangement uses TRBV12-3 or TRBV12-4 and TRBJ1-3; D might be TRBD1 (6 bases). The ends were cut back, 6 bases at V and 1 base at J, with 13 bases in the middle. This CDR3 is 15 amino acids long.

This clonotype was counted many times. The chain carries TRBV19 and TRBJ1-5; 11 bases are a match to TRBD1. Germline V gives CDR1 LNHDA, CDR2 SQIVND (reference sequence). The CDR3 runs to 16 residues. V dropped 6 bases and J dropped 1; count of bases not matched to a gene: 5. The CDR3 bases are TGTGCCAGTAGGGGGACAGGGGGATACAGCAATCAGCCCCAGCATTTT. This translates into CASRGTGGYSNQPQHF.

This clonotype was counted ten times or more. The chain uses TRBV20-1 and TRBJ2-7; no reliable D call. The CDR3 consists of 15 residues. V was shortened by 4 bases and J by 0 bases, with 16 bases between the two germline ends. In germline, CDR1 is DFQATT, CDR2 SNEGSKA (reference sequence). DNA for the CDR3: TGCAGTGCTAACATGCCCCTACGGAGCTCCTACGAGCAGTACTTC. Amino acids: CSANMPLRSSYEQYF.

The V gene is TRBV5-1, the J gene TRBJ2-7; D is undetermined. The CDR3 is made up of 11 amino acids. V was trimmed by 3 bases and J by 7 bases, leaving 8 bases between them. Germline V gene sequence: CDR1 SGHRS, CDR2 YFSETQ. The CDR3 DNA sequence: TGCGCCAGCAGCTCGACTGTGGAGCAGTACTTC. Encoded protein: CASSSTVEQYF.

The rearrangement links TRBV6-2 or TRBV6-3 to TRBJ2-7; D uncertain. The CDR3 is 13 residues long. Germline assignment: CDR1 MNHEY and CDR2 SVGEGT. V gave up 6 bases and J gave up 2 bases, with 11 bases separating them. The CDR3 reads CASRRTAAYEQYF. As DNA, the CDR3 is TGTGCCAGCAGGAGGACCGCAGCCTACGAGCAGTACTTC.

The CDR3 region is CASSGDYTHEQYF. The DNA for the CDR3 is TGTGCCAGCAGCGGGGACTATACCCACGAGCAGTACTTC. This chain joins TRBV27 and TRBJ2-7, with 7 bases identical to TRBD2. With 6 bases clipped from V and 5 bases from J, the junction kept 7 bases outside the gene matches. Germline-derived CDR1 and CDR2 are MNHEY and SMNVEV (reference sequence). The CDR3 runs 13 residues.

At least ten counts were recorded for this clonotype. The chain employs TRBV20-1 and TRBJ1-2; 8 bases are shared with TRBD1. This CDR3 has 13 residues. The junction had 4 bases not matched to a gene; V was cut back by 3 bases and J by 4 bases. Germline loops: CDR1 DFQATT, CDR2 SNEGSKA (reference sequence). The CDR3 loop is CSARTGASYGYTF. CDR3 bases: TGCAGTGCTAGGACAGGGGCATCCTATGGCTACACCTTC.